These T cell receptor beta chains were read from a single sample in a study of T cells after yellow fever vaccination. TCRdb reprocessed the 5' RACE reads via MiXCR and lists one record per CDR3 protein. The profile covers roughly 240,000 distinct CDR3 sequences, with less than 7.5% appearing a single time and approximately 1% taken by the ten largest. Sequencing used CD4+ T cells sorted from PBMCs, obtained on the day of the yellow fever booster vaccination. These receptor sequences come from a man between 25 and 39 years old who received the YFV17D yellow fever vaccine. CDR3s include the opening cysteine and the closing phenylalanine or tryptophan. Size tells how often a clone was seen (once, few, many) or the class of an expanded clone, and some rows leave it out.

v_call	clone_size	j_call	cdr3_aa
TRBV7-2	many	TRBJ2-3	CASSRGGSRTDTQYF
TRBV12-3/TRBV12-4	NA	TRBJ2-1	CASRGQTGSYNEQFF
TRBV7-9	few	TRBJ1-1	CASSRVTDEAFF
TRBV5-1	NA	TRBJ2-1	CASSFGGQNNEQFF
TRBV5-1	NA	TRBJ2-2	CASSFATGLPGELFF
TRBV5-6	NA	TRBJ2-5	CASSLIQETQYF
TRBV10-3	few	TRBJ1-3	CAISEGVSSGNTIYF
TRBV7-2	few	TRBJ2-3	CASSHREGRDTQYF
TRBV20-1	NA	TRBJ2-7	CSATKGGDEQYF
TRBV29-1	few	TRBJ1-5	CSAGDSNQPQHF
TRBV11-2	NA	TRBJ2-5	CASIGGQKETQYF
TRBV20-1	NA	TRBJ1-1	CSARGHMNTEAFF
TRBV29-1	NA	TRBJ2-1	CSVDSYNEQFF
TRBV7-6	few	TRBJ2-5	CASSLIESGRQTQYF
TRBV18	few	TRBJ1-3	CASSPPVGTDSGNTIYF
TRBV7-6	NA	TRBJ2-1	CASTLGTSGSHEQFF
TRBV4-3	few	TRBJ2-3	CASSQDRGGTQYF